One sample yielded the 25 T cell receptor beta chains listed below, sequenced in a study of T cell responses to AZD1222 COVID-19 vaccine. Clones were sequenced by immunoSEQ multiplex PCR, and TCRdb holds only the in-frame ones, with some missing. The data hold roughly 150,000 clones, with around nine tenths observed a single time. The source material was peripheral blood, sampled on day 0 of AZD1222 vaccination. These receptors came from an adult in good health.

This chain links TRBV27 with TRBJ2-3; D is unresolved. This CDR3 has 13 residues. Germline V CDR1 and CDR2: MNHEY, SMNVEV (reference sequence). Trimming shortened V by 4 bases and J by 2 bases, and 7 bases separated the two germline ends. The CDR3 spells CASSSQNTDTQYF. DNA for the CDR3: TGTGCCAGCAGTTCCCAAAACACAGATACGCAGTATTTT.

The chain employs TRBV19 and TRBJ2-1; 8 bases map to TRBD2. The CDR3 totals 15 residues. The V gene end was trimmed by 1 base and the J gene end by 6 bases; junction bases not matched to a gene: 5. The germline gives CDR1 LNHDA, CDR2 SQIVND (reference sequence). DNA of the CDR3: TGTGCCAGTAGTATAGGGTGGACTAGCCCCAATGAGCAGTTCTTC. It translates to CASSIGWTSPNEQFF.

The chain has TRBV13 and TRBJ2-7; a weak D match, TRBD2 (5 bases). V was shortened by 6 bases and J by 0 bases, with 9 bases between the two germline ends. CDR1 PRHDT and CDR2 FYEKMQ come from the germline V gene (reference sequence). The CDR3 covers 13 residues. In nucleotides, the CDR3 is TGTGCCAGCAGGTCGGGATTCTCCTACGAGCAGTACTTC. It yields the protein CASRSGFSYEQYF.

The chain combines TRBV19 with TRBJ2-7; no firm D call. The CDR3 loop spans 13 amino acids. The germline V gene has CDR1 LNHDA and CDR2 SQIVND (reference sequence). V lost 3 bases, J lost 2 bases, and 8 bases lay in between. The CDR3 DNA follows: TGTGCCAGTAGTATTTCGGCTACCTACGAGCAGTACTTC. Protein product: CASSISATYEQYF.

The genes are TRBV27 and TRBJ1-5, with unresolved D. The CDR3 is 14 amino acids. V gave up 6 bases and J gave up 0 bases, with 9 bases separating them. The germline CDR1 and CDR2 sequences are MNHEY and SMNVEV (reference sequence). The CDR3 DNA is TGTGCCAGCAGCGCAGTTTATAGCAATCAGCCCCAGCATTTT. This sequence encodes CASSAVYSNQPQHF.

The rearrangement uses TRBV7-9 and TRBJ1-5; maybe TRBD1 (5 bases). The V gene lost 5 bases and the J gene lost 1 base, with 9 bases spanning the gap. The CDR3 is made up of 14 amino acids. Looked up from germline, CDR1 is SEHNR and CDR2 is FQNEAQ (reference sequence). In DNA, the CDR3 is TGTGCCAGCAGCCGAGACAGCAGCAATCAGCCCCAGCATTTT. It encodes CASSRDSSNQPQHF.

The chain recombines TRBV14 with TRBJ2-3; D unclear. The CDR3 is 11 amino acids. Trimming shortened V by 0 bases and J by 14 bases, and 9 bases separated the two germline ends. Germline V CDR1 and CDR2: SGHDN, FVKESK. The CDR3 nucleotides read TGTGCCAGCAGCCAAGATGCGAGACTGTATTTT. Protein sequence: CASSQDARLYF.

The CDR3 region is CASSRGLIDTGELFF. CDR3 sequence (DNA): TGCGCCAGCAGCCGGGGACTTATAGACACCGGGGAGCTGTTTTTT. The chain recombines TRBV4-1 with TRBJ2-2; weak D call: TRBD2 (6 bases). This CDR3 is 15 amino acids long. CDR1 is MGHRA and CDR2 is YSYEKL in the germline V gene. Trimming took 4 bases from V and 3 from J, leaving 12 bases between them.

The chain couples TRBV5-6 to TRBJ1-2, with D maybe TRBD1 (5 bases). This CDR3 comprises 16 residues. The V and J ends lost 4 bases and 0 bases respectively, with 16 bases between them. Germline-derived CDR1 and CDR2 are SGHDT and YYEEEE. The CDR3 is CASSAIQGYTNYGYTF. The CDR3 DNA sequence: TGTGCCAGCAGCGCCATTCAGGGCTATACTAACTATGGCTACACCTTC.

This chain connects TRBV9 to TRBJ1-6; 9 nucleotides line up with TRBD1. This CDR3 comprises 15 residues. Trimming took 4 bases from V and 5 from J; bases not matched to a gene: 4. Germline V gene data show CDR1 as SGDLS and CDR2 as YYNGEE. DNA for the CDR3: TGTGCCAGCAGCTCCGGACAGGGGCATAATTCACCCCTCCACTTT. As protein: CASSSGQGHNSPLHF.

This sequence joins TRBV3-1 (or the pseudogene TRBV3-2) and TRBJ1-2, with a tentative D call TRBD1 (5 bases). The CDR3 consists of 15 residues. Germline CDR1 and CDR2: LGHDT and YNNKEL (reference sequence). V dropped 4 bases and J dropped 4 bases, with 16 bases sitting between them. The CDR3 bases are TGTGCCAGCAGCCCGGGGCCAGGATTCCCCTATGGCTACACCTTC. Residues: CASSPGPGFPYGYTF.

V is TRBV4-1 and J is TRBJ2-2; D remains ambiguous. Trimming shortened V by 4 bases and J by 5 bases, and 11 bases separated the two germline ends. CDR3 length: 14 amino acids. Germline CDR1 is MGHRA and CDR2 is YSYEKL. CDR3: CASSPILKTGELFF. As DNA, the CDR3 is TGCGCCAGCAGCCCTATCCTAAAGACCGGGGAGCTGTTTTTT.

The rearrangement joins TRBV28 to TRBJ1-1, with D uncertain. CDR3 length equals 15 residues. Between the trimmed V and J ends, which lost 3 bases and 0 bases, there was a span of 11 bases. Germline CDR1 MDHEN, CDR2 SYDVKM. The CDR3 is CASSFAKTLNTEAFF. The CDR3 DNA reads as TGTGCCAGCAGTTTCGCGAAAACGTTGAACACTGAAGCTTTCTTT.

The CDR3 sequence is CASGAAAGRLNEQFF. The DNA for the CDR3 is TGCGCCAGCGGCGCCGCTGCGGGACGACTCAATGAGCAGTTCTTC. The gene calls are TRBV5-1 and TRBJ2-1; D is perhaps TRBD2 (6 bases). V was trimmed by 7 bases and J by 6 bases, leaving 20 bases between them. CDR1 is SGHRS and CDR2 is YFSETQ in the germline V gene. This CDR3 has 15 residues.

The rearrangement links TRBV7-9 to TRBJ1-1; no clear D gene. V was shortened by 1 base and J by 1 base, with 10 bases between the two germline ends. The germline gives CDR1 SEHNR, CDR2 FQNEAQ (reference sequence). The CDR3 is 15 amino acids. The chain's CDR3 is CASSLDVAANTEAFF. The DNA of the CDR3 is TGTGCCAGCAGCTTAGATGTCGCCGCGAACACTGAAGCTTTCTTT. Complete variable domain (other parts from reference TRBV7-9 and TRBJ1-1): DTGVSQNPRHKITKRGQNVTFRCDPISEHNRLYWYRQTLGQGPEFLTYFQNEAQLEKSRLLSDRFSAERPKGSFSTLEIQRTEQGDSAMYLCASSLDVAANTEAFFGQGTRLTVV.

The chain recombines TRBV6-5 with TRBJ1-5, with TRBD1 matching 7 bases. Germline values: CDR1 MNHEY, CDR2 SVGAGI. CDR3 length: 15 amino acids. The trim removed 7 bases at V and 0 bases at J, leaving 6 bases unmatched. This chain's CDR3 is CASTKGQASNQPQHF. Here the CDR3 DNA reads TGTGCCAGCACTAAAGGACAGGCTAGCAATCAGCCCCAGCATTTT.

This sequence joins TRBV18 and TRBJ2-7; D is unresolved. The CDR3 extends over 13 amino acids. Germline values: CDR1 KGHSH, CDR2 LQKENI. V was shortened by 0 bases and J by 5 bases, with 8 bases between the two germline ends. CDR3 sequence: CASSPPGKNEQYF. CDR3 DNA: TGTGCCAGCTCACCACCAGGTAAAAACGAGCAGTACTTC.

The chain joins TRBV5-6 to TRBJ2-5; tentatively, D is TRBD1 or TRBD2 (6 bases each). Germline lookup yields CDR1 SGHDT and CDR2 YYEEEE. Trimming left V 5 bases short and J 5 bases short, with 16 bases between. The CDR3 covers 14 residues. The CDR3 DNA reads as TGTGCCAGCAGGTTTGAGGGGGGCCGGGAGACCCAGTACTTC. Protein product: CASRFEGGRETQYF.

V usage is TRBV5-6 and J usage is TRBJ1-3; D gene uncertain. The CDR3 runs 15 residues. CDR1 is SGHDT, CDR2 YYEEEE, per germline. Deletions cut 1 base from V and 4 bases from J, with 12 bases between. This chain's CDR3 is CASSLWQAAGNTIYF. CDR3 bases: TGTGCCAGCAGCTTGTGGCAGGCGGCCGGAAACACCATATATTTT.

The gene calls are TRBV28 and TRBJ1-1, with a possible D match to TRBD1 (5 bases). Trimming stripped 5 bases from V and 5 bases from J, with 9 bases between. Germline CDR1 is MDHEN and CDR2 is SYDVKM. This CDR3 is built from 12 residues. CDR3 protein: CASSGGWTEAFF. Here the CDR3 DNA reads TGTGCCAGCAGTGGGGGATGGACTGAAGCTTTCTTT.

The CDR3 DNA sequence: TGTGCCAGCAGATCTAGCAGGGGGTACTACAATGAGCAGTTCTTC. Protein: CASRSSRGYYNEQFF. The genes are TRBV28 and TRBJ2-1; 7 nucleotides line up with TRBD1. Germline CDR1 and CDR2: MDHEN and SYDVKM. The CDR3 extends over 15 amino acids. After removal of 6 bases from V and 3 bases from J, the junction contained 8 bases not matched to a gene.

The genes are TRBV5-1 and TRBJ2-3; D not resolved. The CDR3 has 12 amino acids. V lost 5 bases to trimming and J lost 4 bases, with 8 bases between them. Germline assignment: CDR1 SGHRS and CDR2 YFSETQ. CDR3 region: CASRAGADTQYF. CDR3 nucleotide sequence: TGCGCCAGCAGGGCTGGGGCAGATACGCAGTATTTT.

This sequence joins TRBV28 and TRBJ1-2; 7 bases line up with TRBD1. The CDR3 covers 15 residues. Looked up from germline, CDR1 is MDHEN and CDR2 is SYDVKM. V was pared by 5 bases and J by 0 bases, with 6 bases of the junction left unmatched. The CDR3, as DNA: TGTGCCAGCAGTCTTACCGGGACAGCTAACTATGGCTACACCTTC. Encoded protein: CASSLTGTANYGYTF.

The genes are TRBV4-3 and TRBJ2-3; 8 bases match TRBD2. V was pared by 0 bases and J by 3 bases, with 5 bases of the junction left unmatched. The germline V gene has CDR1 LGHNA and CDR2 YSLEER. The CDR3 is 16 residues long. For the CDR3, the DNA is TGCGCCAGCAGCCAAGACGCACTAGCGGAAACAGATACGCAGTATTTT. This sequence encodes CASSQDALAETDTQYF.

The chain links TRBV18 to TRBJ1-1; D unclear. Germline loops: CDR1 KGHSH, CDR2 LQKENI. Trimming took off 4 bases at V and 2 bases at J, with 11 bases between the two ends. CDR3 size: 14 residues. The CDR3 loop reads CASSLGLPNTEAFF. The CDR3 nucleotides are TGTGCCAGCTCACTTGGACTACCAAACACTGAAGCTTTCTTT.